The rows below give T cell receptor beta chains drawn from one sample of a study of T cells in Graves' hyperthyroidism and ophthalmopathy. From the multiplex PCR reads, TCRdb called clonotypes with MiXCR, one entry per CDR3 protein. Among around 420,000 distinct CDR3 sequences listed, 15% to 19% were seen once. Sequenced input: blood. The receptors here all came from a woman aged 18-29 years with Graves' hyperthyroidism. The CDR3 runs from the conserved cysteine through the conserved F or W. Fields, in order: clone size, V gene, J gene, CDR3 length, D gene, CDR3 protein, CDR3 DNA. A D gene is named only where the DNA matches it firmly. Size is omitted from some rows. Given values are once, few, many or a class for expanded clones.

clone_size: -; v_call: TRBV28; j_call: TRBJ1-1; cdr3_length: 14; d_call: -; cdr3_aa: CASSWGGMNTEAFF; cdr3_nt: TGTGCCAGCAGCTGGGGGGGAATGAACACTGAAGCTTTCTTT
clone_size: many; v_call: TRBV11-2; j_call: TRBJ2-3; cdr3_length: 16; d_call: -; cdr3_aa: CASSHSIGTGTDTQYF; cdr3_nt: TGTGCCAGCAGCCACTCGATTGGGACCGGCACAGATACGCAGTATTTT
clone_size: many; v_call: TRBV6-1; j_call: TRBJ2-1; cdr3_length: 15; d_call: -; cdr3_aa: CASSVRGEPYNEQFF; cdr3_nt: TGTGCCAGCAGTGTCCGGGGCGAGCCGTACAATGAGCAGTTCTTC
clone_size: many; v_call: TRBV7-2; j_call: TRBJ2-1; cdr3_length: 12; d_call: -; cdr3_aa: CASSLRWGAQFF; cdr3_nt: TGTGCCAGCAGCTTACGGTGGGGGGCTCAGTTCTTC
clone_size: many; v_call: TRBV5-1; j_call: TRBJ2-1; cdr3_length: 16; d_call: TRBD2; cdr3_aa: CASSLLAGGKANEQFF; cdr3_nt: TGCGCCAGCAGCCTATTAGCGGGGGGGAAGGCCAATGAGCAGTTCTTC
clone_size: many; v_call: TRBV6-5; j_call: TRBJ2-7; cdr3_length: 15; d_call: -; cdr3_aa: CASSYARASAYEQYF; cdr3_nt: TGTGCCAGCAGTTACGCGAGGGCCTCGGCCTACGAGCAGTACTTC
clone_size: many; v_call: TRBV3-1; j_call: TRBJ1-6; cdr3_length: 14; d_call: TRBD1; cdr3_aa: CASSQGDRDSPLHF; cdr3_nt: TGTGCCAGCAGCCAAGGGGACAGGGATTCACCCCTCCACTTT
clone_size: many; v_call: TRBV5-5; j_call: TRBJ1-2; cdr3_length: 17; d_call: TRBD1; cdr3_aa: CASSLRPGQGANYGYTF; cdr3_nt: TGTGCCAGCAGCTTGAGACCGGGACAGGGGGCGAACTATGGCTACACCTTC
clone_size: many; v_call: TRBV2; j_call: TRBJ1-2; cdr3_length: 14; d_call: -; cdr3_aa: CASSESPGHYGYTF; cdr3_nt: TGTGCCAGCAGTGAGTCGCCAGGCCACTATGGCTACACCTTC
clone_size: -; v_call: TRBV3-1; j_call: TRBJ1-2; cdr3_length: 13; d_call: TRBD1; cdr3_aa: CANSQGTGGPHTF; cdr3_nt: TGTGCCAACAGCCAAGGGACAGGGGGCCCCCACACCTTC
clone_size: -; v_call: TRBV7-9; j_call: TRBJ2-1; cdr3_length: 16; d_call: -; cdr3_aa: CASSPTGGGPYNEQFF; cdr3_nt: TGTGCCAGCAGCCCAACTGGCGGGGGCCCGTACAATGAGCAGTTCTTC
clone_size: many; v_call: TRBV20-1; j_call: TRBJ1-1; cdr3_length: 12; d_call: -; cdr3_aa: CSARRQGGEAFF; cdr3_nt: TGCAGTGCTAGGAGGCAGGGAGGCGAAGCTTTCTTT
clone_size: many; v_call: TRBV20-1; j_call: TRBJ2-7; cdr3_length: 13; d_call: TRBD1; cdr3_aa: CSAETAGGYEQYF; cdr3_nt: TGCAGTGCCGAAACTGCAGGGGGCTACGAGCAGTACTTC
clone_size: -; v_call: TRBV12-3/TRBV12-4; j_call: TRBJ1-1; cdr3_length: 13; d_call: -; cdr3_aa: CASSSERHTEAFF; cdr3_nt: TGTGCCAGCAGCTCAGAGCGTCACACTGAAGCTTTCTTT
clone_size: few; v_call: TRBV7-6; j_call: TRBJ2-1; cdr3_length: 19; d_call: TRBD2; cdr3_aa: CASSLLAGGPRTTYNEQFF; cdr3_nt: TGTGCCAGCAGCTTACTAGCGGGAGGGCCAAGGACTACCTACAATGAGCAGTTCTTC
clone_size: many; v_call: TRBV12-3/TRBV12-4; j_call: TRBJ2-1; cdr3_length: 13; d_call: -; cdr3_aa: CASSPTRDNEQFF; cdr3_nt: TGTGCCAGCAGTCCCACCAGGGATAATGAGCAGTTCTTC
clone_size: many; v_call: TRBV6-2/TRBV6-3; j_call: TRBJ1-4; cdr3_length: 13; d_call: -; cdr3_aa: CASRGRGEEKLFF; cdr3_nt: TGTGCCAGCAGGGGACGGGGGGAAGAAAAACTGTTTTTT
clone_size: many; v_call: TRBV2; j_call: TRBJ2-7; cdr3_length: 13; d_call: -; cdr3_aa: CASSRDASYEQYF; cdr3_nt: TGTGCCAGCAGCCGGGACGCCTCCTACGAGCAGTACTTC
clone_size: -; v_call: TRBV5-1; j_call: TRBJ2-3; cdr3_length: 17; d_call: -; cdr3_aa: CASSPPVRQVDTDTQYF; cdr3_nt: TGCGCCAGCAGCCCCCCGGTTCGGCAAGTCGACACAGATACGCAGTATTTT
clone_size: -; v_call: TRBV18; j_call: TRBJ2-4; cdr3_length: 14; d_call: TRBD1; cdr3_aa: CASSQGDRENIQYF; cdr3_nt: TGTGCCAGCTCACAGGGGGACAGGGAAAACATTCAGTACTTC
clone_size: -; v_call: TRBV2; j_call: TRBJ2-7; cdr3_length: 19; d_call: TRBD2; cdr3_aa: CASSDLGGTSGRISYEQYF; cdr3_nt: TGTGCCAGCAGTGATTTAGGTGGGACTAGCGGGAGGATCTCCTACGAGCAGTACTTC
clone_size: many; v_call: TRBV5-8; j_call: TRBJ1-5; cdr3_length: 15; d_call: -; cdr3_aa: CASSPGAGSAQPQHF; cdr3_nt: TGTGCCAGCAGTCCAGGGGCAGGGTCAGCTCAGCCCCAGCATTTT
clone_size: -; v_call: TRBV2; j_call: TRBJ2-5; cdr3_length: 18; d_call: TRBD2; cdr3_aa: CASSEPGLAGVQGETQYF; cdr3_nt: TGTGCCAGCAGTGAACCAGGACTAGCGGGGGTTCAGGGTGAGACCCAGTACTTC
clone_size: many; v_call: TRBV2; j_call: TRBJ2-7; cdr3_length: 16; d_call: -; cdr3_aa: CASIGGGHKGGYEQYF; cdr3_nt: TGTGCCAGCATAGGAGGGGGCCATAAGGGCGGGTACGAGCAGTACTTC
clone_size: many; v_call: TRBV20-1; j_call: TRBJ1-6; cdr3_length: 14; d_call: -; cdr3_aa: CSAFTGTGNSPLHF; cdr3_nt: TGCAGTGCCTTTACCGGGACGGGCAATTCACCCCTCCACTTT
clone_size: many; v_call: TRBV12-3/TRBV12-4; j_call: TRBJ1-5; cdr3_length: 13; d_call: -; cdr3_aa: CASSLTEAQPQHF; cdr3_nt: TGTGCCAGCAGTTTGACAGAAGCGCAGCCCCAGCATTTT
clone_size: few; v_call: TRBV28; j_call: TRBJ2-3; cdr3_length: 15; d_call: TRBD2; cdr3_aa: CASSSSGRRTDTQYF; cdr3_nt: TGTGCCAGCAGCAGTAGCGGGAGACGAACAGATACGCAGTATTTT
clone_size: -; v_call: TRBV9; j_call: TRBJ1-3; cdr3_length: 16; d_call: -; cdr3_aa: CASSAPSDPVGNTIYF; cdr3_nt: TGTGCCAGCAGCGCACCCTCTGACCCCGTTGGAAACACCATATATTTT
clone_size: many; v_call: TRBV20-1; j_call: TRBJ2-1; cdr3_length: 16; d_call: TRBD1; cdr3_aa: CSARELRTGRVYEQFF; cdr3_nt: TGCAGTGCTAGAGAGCTGAGGACAGGGCGGGTATATGAGCAGTTCTTC
clone_size: many; v_call: TRBV19; j_call: TRBJ2-1; cdr3_length: 17; d_call: TRBD2; cdr3_aa: CASSMWLAGDVVSEQFF; cdr3_nt: TGTGCCAGTAGTATGTGGCTAGCGGGAGACGTCGTTAGTGAGCAGTTCTTC
clone_size: many; v_call: TRBV5-1; j_call: TRBJ2-7; cdr3_length: 12; d_call: -; cdr3_aa: CASSDRYNEQYF; cdr3_nt: TGCGCCAGCAGCGACAGGTACAACGAGCAGTACTTC
clone_size: many; v_call: TRBV5-1; j_call: TRBJ2-3; cdr3_length: 14; d_call: TRBD1; cdr3_aa: CASSLGQGPDTQYF; cdr3_nt: TGTGCCAGCAGCCTCGGACAGGGTCCAGATACGCAGTATTTT
clone_size: -; v_call: TRBV15; j_call: TRBJ2-5; cdr3_length: 15; d_call: -; cdr3_aa: CATSRDIGHLETQYF; cdr3_nt: TGTGCCACCAGCAGAGATATCGGACATCTGGAGACCCAGTACTTC
clone_size: many; v_call: TRBV9; j_call: TRBJ1-2; cdr3_length: 14; d_call: -; cdr3_aa: CASSVNRQDYGYTF; cdr3_nt: TGTGCCAGCAGCGTAAACAGGCAAGACTATGGCTACACCTTC
clone_size: many; v_call: TRBV7-3; j_call: TRBJ1-6; cdr3_length: 16; d_call: -; cdr3_aa: CASSLLTRMGVSPLHF; cdr3_nt: TGTGCCAGCAGCTTATTGACCAGGATGGGAGTTTCACCCCTCCACTTT
clone_size: many; v_call: TRBV20-1; j_call: TRBJ2-5; cdr3_length: 14; d_call: -; cdr3_aa: CSAFIPGEQETQYF; cdr3_nt: TGCAGTGCCTTCATTCCCGGGGAACAAGAGACCCAGTACTTC
clone_size: many; v_call: TRBV2; j_call: TRBJ1-2; cdr3_length: 14; d_call: -; cdr3_aa: CASSESGSNYGYTF; cdr3_nt: TGTGCCAGCAGTGAATCTGGCTCTAACTATGGCTACACCTTC
clone_size: few; v_call: TRBV4-1; j_call: TRBJ1-3; cdr3_length: 16; d_call: -; cdr3_aa: CASTRRTADSGNTIYF; cdr3_nt: TGCGCCAGCACCCGGCGGACAGCTGACTCTGGAAACACCATATATTTT
clone_size: many; v_call: TRBV7-6; j_call: TRBJ2-1; cdr3_length: 13; d_call: -; cdr3_aa: CASSPRGYNEQFF; cdr3_nt: TGTGCCAGCAGCCCACGGGGGTACAATGAGCAGTTCTTC
clone_size: many; v_call: TRBV5-1; j_call: TRBJ1-4; cdr3_length: 16; d_call: TRBD1; cdr3_aa: CASSTGQGALNEKLFF; cdr3_nt: TGCGCCAGCAGCACGGGACAGGGGGCACTTAATGAAAAACTGTTTTTT
clone_size: many; v_call: TRBV3-1; j_call: TRBJ2-1; cdr3_length: 13; d_call: -; cdr3_aa: CASSHQKGNEQFF; cdr3_nt: TGTGCCAGCAGCCATCAGAAAGGTAATGAGCAGTTCTTC
clone_size: few; v_call: TRBV6-2/TRBV6-3; j_call: TRBJ2-3; cdr3_length: 17; d_call: TRBD2; cdr3_aa: CASSGLAGGGSTDTQYF; cdr3_nt: TGTGCCAGCAGTGGACTAGCGGGAGGGGGAAGCACAGATACGCAGTATTTT
clone_size: many; v_call: TRBV30; j_call: TRBJ1-5; cdr3_length: 16; d_call: -; cdr3_aa: CAWSIFTGSSNQPQHF; cdr3_nt: TGTGCCTGGAGCATTTTTACAGGGAGTAGCAATCAGCCCCAGCATTTT
clone_size: -; v_call: TRBV28; j_call: TRBJ1-4; cdr3_length: 14; d_call: -; cdr3_aa: CASSFIERKEKLFF; cdr3_nt: TGTGCCAGCAGTTTTATTGAGCGGAAAGAAAAACTGTTTTTT
clone_size: many; v_call: TRBV11-3; j_call: TRBJ2-7; cdr3_length: 15; d_call: TRBD1; cdr3_aa: CASSLDRGQGAEQYF; cdr3_nt: TGTGCCAGCAGCTTAGATCGGGGACAGGGAGCCGAGCAGTACTTC
clone_size: -; v_call: TRBV3-1; j_call: TRBJ1-1; cdr3_length: 14; d_call: TRBD1; cdr3_aa: CASGDRATNTEAFF; cdr3_nt: TGTGCCAGCGGGGACAGGGCGACGAACACTGAAGCTTTCTTT
clone_size: many; v_call: TRBV27; j_call: TRBJ2-7; cdr3_length: 15; d_call: TRBD2; cdr3_aa: CASSPQREGGYEQYF; cdr3_nt: TGTGCCAGCAGTCCCCAGCGGGAGGGCGGCTACGAGCAGTACTTC
clone_size: many; v_call: TRBV6-2/TRBV6-3; j_call: TRBJ2-3; cdr3_length: 11; d_call: -; cdr3_aa: CASSYSDTQYF; cdr3_nt: TGTGCCAGCAGTTACTCAGATACGCAGTATTTT
clone_size: many; v_call: TRBV12-5; j_call: TRBJ2-7; cdr3_length: 13; d_call: -; cdr3_aa: CASAPGDPYEQYF; cdr3_nt: TGTGCTAGTGCCCCGGGAGACCCCTACGAGCAGTACTTC
clone_size: few; v_call: TRBV19; j_call: TRBJ1-1; cdr3_length: 13; d_call: -; cdr3_aa: CASSIRGINEAFF; cdr3_nt: TGTGCCAGTAGTATAAGGGGGATTAACGAAGCTTTCTTT
clone_size: many; v_call: TRBV30; j_call: TRBJ1-2; cdr3_length: 15; d_call: TRBD1; cdr3_aa: CAWSLRDRVQGGYTF; cdr3_nt: TGTGCCTGGAGCCTCCGGGACAGGGTCCAAGGTGGCTACACCTTC
clone_size: few; v_call: TRBV4-1; j_call: TRBJ2-5; cdr3_length: 15; d_call: -; cdr3_aa: CASSPGDSLQETQYF; cdr3_nt: TGCGCCAGCAGCCCGGGGGACAGCCTACAAGAGACCCAGTACTTC
clone_size: -; v_call: TRBV19; j_call: TRBJ2-7; cdr3_length: 15; d_call: TRBD2; cdr3_aa: CASSMRTSGSYEQYF; cdr3_nt: TGTGCCAGTAGTATGCGGACTAGTGGGTCCTACGAGCAGTACTTC
clone_size: many; v_call: TRBV19; j_call: TRBJ1-5; cdr3_length: 15; d_call: -; cdr3_aa: CASSGSSMLNQPQHF; cdr3_nt: TGTGCCAGTAGTGGTTCTTCCATGCTTAATCAGCCCCAGCATTTT